The 20 T cell receptor beta chains in this list originate from one sample, sequenced in a study of cytomegalovirus exposure and HLA in healthy donors. PCR primers comprised 60 Vbeta and 13 Jbeta primers. Sequencing was performed with immunoSEQ multiplex PCR; in TCRdb, only in-frame clones are kept and a portion is missing. The repertoire holds around 190,000 clones, with about 9% as singletons. Sequencing used PBMCs. The receptors derive from a woman aged 25-40 years in good health and CMV-seropositive.

The V call is TRBV7-3, the J call TRBJ2-5, with 7 bases identical to TRBD1. The CDR3 totals 16 residues. Germline V CDR1 and CDR2: SGHTA, FQGTGA. The V and J ends lost 2 bases and 2 bases, in that order; junction bases with no gene match: 8. CDR3 loop: CASSLVHGTAQETQYF. CDR3 DNA sequence: TGTGCCAGCAGCTTAGTCCACGGGACAGCTCAAGAGACCCAGTACTTC.

V is TRBV15 and J is TRBJ2-7, with D hard to call. CDR1 and CDR2 from the germline V gene are LNHNV and YYDKDF (reference sequence). The CDR3 runs to 13 residues. V lost 1 base and J lost 5, with 9 bases in between. CDR3 loop: CATSRGLADEQYF. The CDR3 region has the DNA TGTGCCACCAGCAGAGGGTTGGCCGACGAGCAGTACTTC.

This clone was seen only a few times. The chain has TRBV27 and TRBJ2-3; 13 nucleotides match TRBD2. CDR1 MNHEY and CDR2 SMNVEV come from the germline V gene (reference sequence). V was pared by 5 bases and J by 1 base, with 0 bases of the junction left unmatched. The CDR3 runs to 15 residues. The CDR3 here is CASSGLAGGTDTQYF. The CDR3 DNA sequence: TGTGCCAGCAGTGGACTAGCGGGAGGCACAGATACGCAGTATTTT.

This clone was picked up a small number of times. The genes are TRBV6-6 and TRBJ2-5; no clear D. Germline CDR1 and CDR2: MNHNY and SVGAGI (reference sequence). Trimming shortened V by 2 bases and J by 10 bases, and 11 bases separated the two germline ends. CDR3 length: 12 residues. DNA for the CDR3: TGTGCCAGCAGTTACCCCTCCGGAGACCAGTACTTC. Translation: CASSYPSGDQYF.

The chain joins TRBV30 to TRBJ2-5; TRBD2 aligns across 8 bases. With 5 bases clipped from V and 5 bases from J, the junction kept 7 bases outside the gene matches. This CDR3 is built from 13 residues. The germline CDR1 and CDR2 sequences are GTSNPN and SVGIG (reference sequence). As DNA, the CDR3 is TGTGCCTGGCGCCGGGGGGGGAGGGAGACCCAGTACTTC. Translation gives CAWRRGGRETQYF.

In this sample, this clone turned up a few times. The chain links TRBV13 to TRBJ1-3; a weak D match, TRBD1 (6 bases). V was pared by 5 bases and J by 4 bases, with 9 bases between. The CDR3 totals 13 residues. Germline-derived CDR1 and CDR2 are PRHDT and FYEKMQ (reference sequence). CDR3: CASSPQGGNTIYF. DNA of the CDR3: TGTGCCAGCAGCCCCCAGGGGGGAAACACCATATATTTT.

This sequence joins TRBV7-9 and TRBJ2-7, with 8 bases that match TRBD2. The V and J ends lost 4 bases and 2 bases, in that order; junction bases with no gene match: 7. The CDR3 runs to 15 residues. CDR1 is SEHNR and CDR2 is FQNEAQ in the germline V gene (reference sequence). The CDR3 region is CASSSPAGETYEQYF. The DNA of the CDR3 is TGTGCCAGCAGCTCGCCAGCGGGAGAGACCTACGAGCAGTACTTC.

This clone turned up a few times. A junction boundary mismatches the germline segment, possibly from a read error. The chain carries TRBV9 and TRBJ2-4; perhaps TRBD2 as D (5 bases). The CDR3 has 13 residues. The germline CDR1 and CDR2 sequences are SGDLS and YYNGEE. The CDR3 DNA reads as TGTGCCAGCAGCTCCCTAGCCCAAAACATTCAGTACTTC. It yields the protein CASSSLAQNIQYF.

This clone was observed a handful of times. V usage is TRBV5-1 and J usage is TRBJ2-6; unclear D gene. The CDR3 sequence is 14 residues long. Germline V CDR1 and CDR2: SGHRS, YFSETQ. V lost 6 bases to trimming and J lost 2 bases, with 9 bases between them. The CDR3 spells CASNSSPGANVLTF. The CDR3 DNA reads TGCGCCAGCAATTCGTCCCCTGGGGCCAACGTCCTGACTTTC.

This chain uses TRBV9 with TRBJ2-7; D is possibly TRBD1 (6 bases). The V end lost 3 bases, the J end lost 3 bases, and 28 bases lay between the germline ends. The CDR3 spans 19 residues. Per the germline V gene, CDR1 is SGDLS and CDR2 is YYNGEE. The DNA for the CDR3 is TGTGCCAGCAGCGGCCGCGGCAGGGGCCAAGGTCAAACAAACTACGAGCAGTACTTC. Translated, it gives CASSGRGRGQGQTNYEQYF.

This clone occurred a few times. V gene TRBV6-5 combines with J gene TRBJ2-1; 8 bases agree with TRBD1. J was trimmed by 3 bases and V by 6 bases; bases with no gene match: 10. In germline, CDR1 is MNHEY, CDR2 SVGAGI. CDR3 length: 16 amino acids. The CDR3: CASRYRQGQNYNEQFF. In nucleotides, the CDR3 is TGTGCCAGCAGATACAGACAGGGGCAGAACTACAATGAGCAGTTCTTC.

This clone has only a few counts. The genes are TRBV2 and TRBJ2-4; the D gene is possibly TRBD2 (6 bases). Germline CDR1 and CDR2: SNHLY and FYNNEI. The CDR3 loop spans 15 amino acids. V was clipped by 2 bases and J by 3 bases, with 11 bases between them. CDR3 DNA: TGTGCCAGCAGTGAATCGGGGGTCTTCAAAAACATTCAGTACTTC. This encodes CASSESGVFKNIQYF.

The rearrangement links TRBV5-1 to TRBJ2-7, with 12 positions matching TRBD1. V shed 0 bases, J shed 5 bases, and the junction held 3 bases outside the gene matches. Germline loops: CDR1 SGHRS, CDR2 YFSETQ. The CDR3 has 15 amino acids. CDR3 in amino acids: CASSLGGQGANEQYF. CDR3 nucleotide sequence: TGCGCCAGCAGCTTGGGGGGACAGGGGGCAAACGAGCAGTACTTC.

This clone has a handful of counts. The rearrangement joins TRBV2 to TRBJ1-1; D is undetermined. The V and J ends lost 2 bases and 9 bases respectively, with 13 bases between them. CDR1 SNHLY and CDR2 FYNNEI come from the germline V gene. This CDR3 has 13 amino acids. This CDR3 is CASSESRRTQAFF. CDR3 bases: TGTGCCAGCAGTGAAAGCAGGAGGACTCAAGCTTTCTTT.

This clone appeared a few times. V gene TRBV7-9 combines with J gene TRBJ2-3, with 7 bases matching TRBD1. Germline lookup yields CDR1 SEHNR and CDR2 FQNEAQ (reference sequence). The junction had 6 bases not matched to a gene; V was cut back by 3 bases and J by 3 bases. The length of the CDR3 is 15 residues. The chain's CDR3 is CASSLSTGVTDTQYF. The CDR3 bases are TGTGCCAGCAGCTTGAGCACAGGGGTGACAGATACGCAGTATTTT.

V and J are TRBV5-1 and TRBJ1-1, with 7 bases identical to TRBD1. The J segment lost 2 bases and the V segment lost 2 bases, leaving 6 bases of the junction unmatched. The CDR3 is made up of 15 amino acids. CDR1 is SGHRS, CDR2 YFSETQ, per germline. The CDR3 DNA follows: TGCGCCAGCAGCTTCGGAGGGGGCTTAAACACTGAAGCTTTCTTT. It translates to CASSFGGGLNTEAFF.

This clone was seen more than once but under ten times. This sequence joins TRBV5-1 and TRBJ2-1, with a weak D call TRBD2 (6 bases). This CDR3 comprises 12 residues. Per the germline V gene, CDR1 is SGHRS and CDR2 is YFSETQ. Trimming took off 3 bases at V and 7 bases at J, with 8 bases between the two ends. The CDR3 DNA reads TGCGCCAGCAGCTCGGACTATAATGAGCAGTTCTTC. Translation: CASSSDYNEQFF.

V usage is TRBV18 and J usage is TRBJ2-7; TRBD1 matches at 7 bases. This CDR3 has 15 amino acids. Germline assignment: CDR1 KGHSH and CDR2 LQKENI. V was clipped by 2 bases and J by 3 bases; unmatched bases: 7. The CDR3 spells CASSPWVGQVYEQYF. DNA for the CDR3: TGTGCCAGCTCACCATGGGTCGGACAGGTCTACGAGCAGTACTTC.

The table lists this clone with a few counts. The chain uses TRBV4-1 and TRBJ2-7; 9 bases match TRBD1. The CDR3 totals 15 residues. Trimming removed 4 bases from V and 1 base from J; junction bases left unmatched: 5. Germline V gene lookup returns CDR1 MGHRA and CDR2 YSYEKL. Here the CDR3 reads CASSPGTGISYEQYF. In DNA, the CDR3 is TGCGCCAGCAGCCCCGGGACAGGGATATCCTACGAGCAGTACTTC.

This clone turned up a few times. The V gene is TRBV6-1, the J gene TRBJ1-2; 9 bases align to TRBD1. The trim removed 2 bases at V and 3 bases at J, leaving 10 bases unmatched. Germline assignment: CDR1 MNHNS and CDR2 SASEGT. CDR3 length equals 17 residues. The CDR3 DNA follows: TGTGCCAGCAGTGAAAACAGGGGGCGCCTGCTGGACTATGGCTACACCTTC. Protein sequence: CASSENRGRLLDYGYTF.